A single T cell receptor beta chain is shown here with its context. What it binds is not known. This entry belongs to a study of cytomegalovirus exposure and HLA in healthy donors. Study-level results: The study recorded more than 150 TCR beta chains that were cytomegalovirus-associated.

Germline V gene sequence: CDR1 SNHLY, CDR2 FYNNEI. The CDR3 is 14 amino acids. V was pared by 4 bases and J by 4 bases, with 14 bases between. The repertoire was sequenced with immunoSEQ multiplex PCR; TCRdb's copy has only in-frame clones and lacks some. The data contain 150,000 to 180,000 clones, about 88% of them singletons. The clonotype originates from a man younger than 35 in good health and CMV-seropositive. The V call is TRBV2, the J call TRBJ2-7; tentatively, D is TRBD2 (7 bases). Source material: PBMCs. This chain's CDR3 is CASSAPEGGYEQYF. In DNA form, the CDR3 reads TGTGCCAGCAGTGCCCCCGAGGGGGGGTACGAGCAGTACTTC.